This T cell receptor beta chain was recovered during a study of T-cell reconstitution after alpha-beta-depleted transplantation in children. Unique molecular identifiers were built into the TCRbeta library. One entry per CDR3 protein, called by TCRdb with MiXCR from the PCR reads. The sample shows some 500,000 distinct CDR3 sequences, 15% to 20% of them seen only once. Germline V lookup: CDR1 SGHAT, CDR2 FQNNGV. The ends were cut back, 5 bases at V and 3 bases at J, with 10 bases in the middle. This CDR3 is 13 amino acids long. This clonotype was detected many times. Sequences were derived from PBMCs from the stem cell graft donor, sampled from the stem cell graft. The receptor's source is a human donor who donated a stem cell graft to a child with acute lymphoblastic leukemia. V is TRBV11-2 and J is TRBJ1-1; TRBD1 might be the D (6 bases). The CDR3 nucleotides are TGTGCCAGCAGCCGTCAGGGGTACACTGAAGCTTTCTTT. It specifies CASSRQGYTEAFF.